These 3 T cell receptor beta chains share one sample of origin, sequenced in a study of CD8 T cells in Susac syndrome. cDNA came from about 0.46 to 1 ug RNA primed by random hexamers. TCRdb recomputed calls from the immunoSEQ multiplex PCR reads with MiXCR, one row per CDR3 protein. The table includes over 95,000 distinct CDR3 sequences, 92% detected once. Source material: CD8+ T cells from PBMCs. The receptors stem from a human donor in good health.

The gene calls are TRBV5-1 and TRBJ2-1; D gene unclear. This CDR3 comprises 13 residues. Germline V gene lookup returns CDR1 SGHRS and CDR2 YFSETQ. Trimming took off 4 bases at V and 8 bases at J, with 13 bases between the two ends. This CDR3 reads CASSPDGSDEQFF. Written as DNA, the CDR3 is TGCGCCAGCAGCCCCGACGGTAGTGATGAGCAGTTCTTC.

This CDR3 is CASSLDRVSNQPQHF. In DNA, the CDR3 is TGTGCCAGCAGCTTGGACCGAGTAAGCAATCAGCCCCAGCATTTT. V usage is TRBV12-3 or TRBV12-4 and J usage is TRBJ1-5; D remains unclear. V shed 6 bases and J shed 1 base, with 13 bases lying between them. The CDR3 is 15 residues long.

The V gene is TRBV7-6, the J gene TRBJ1-6, with D maybe TRBD1 (6 bases). Trimming pared 1 base from V and 8 bases from J, leaving 15 bases between. CDR3 length: 16 residues. The germline gives CDR1 SGHVS, CDR2 FNYEAQ. CDR3 sequence (DNA): TGTGCCAGCAGCTTAGGAACAGGGTATGGGGATTCACCCCTCCACTTT. It encodes CASSLGTGYGDSPLHF.